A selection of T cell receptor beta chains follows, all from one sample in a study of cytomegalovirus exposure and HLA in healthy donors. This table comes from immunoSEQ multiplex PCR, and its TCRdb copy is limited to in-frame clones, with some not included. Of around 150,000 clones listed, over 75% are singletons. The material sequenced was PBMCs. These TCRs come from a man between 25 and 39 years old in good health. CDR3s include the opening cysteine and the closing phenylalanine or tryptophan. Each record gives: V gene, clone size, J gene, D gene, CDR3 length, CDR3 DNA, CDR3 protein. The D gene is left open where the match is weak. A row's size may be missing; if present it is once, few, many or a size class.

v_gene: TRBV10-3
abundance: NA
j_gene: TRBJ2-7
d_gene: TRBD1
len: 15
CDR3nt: TGTGCCATCAGTGACCCGGGACAGGGCTCCTACGAGCAGTACTTC
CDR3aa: CAISDPGQGSYEQYF

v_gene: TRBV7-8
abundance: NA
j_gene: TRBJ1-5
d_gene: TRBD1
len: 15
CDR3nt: TGTGCCAGCAGCTTGGAGGGACAGTCGAATCAGCCCCAGCATTTT
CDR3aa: CASSLEGQSNQPQHF

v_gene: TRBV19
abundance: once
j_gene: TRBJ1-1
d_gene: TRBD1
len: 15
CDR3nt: TGTGCCAGTAGTCTCCAGGGGGGCTTGAACACTGAAGCTTTCTTT
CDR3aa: CASSLQGGLNTEAFF

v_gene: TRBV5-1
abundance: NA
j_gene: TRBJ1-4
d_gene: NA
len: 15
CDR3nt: TGCGCCAGCAGCGCCCGGGGTACAACTAATGAAAAACTGTTTTTT
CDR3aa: CASSARGTTNEKLFF

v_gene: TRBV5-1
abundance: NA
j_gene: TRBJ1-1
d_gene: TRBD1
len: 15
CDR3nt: TGCGCCAGCAGCCCCGGACAGGGTTTGAACACTGAAGCTTTCTTT
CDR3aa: CASSPGQGLNTEAFF

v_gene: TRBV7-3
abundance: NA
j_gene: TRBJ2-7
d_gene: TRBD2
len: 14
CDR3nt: TGTGCCAGCAGTCGGACTAGCGGGTCCTACGAGCAGTACTTC
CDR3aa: CASSRTSGSYEQYF

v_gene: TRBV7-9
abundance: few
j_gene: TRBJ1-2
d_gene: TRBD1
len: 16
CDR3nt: TGTGCCAGCAGCTTAGGAGGAAGGGGGCGTAACTATGGCTACACCTTC
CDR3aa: CASSLGGRGRNYGYTF

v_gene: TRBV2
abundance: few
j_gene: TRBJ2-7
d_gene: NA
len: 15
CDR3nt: TGTGCCAGCAGTGAAGGGGGGGATTCCGCCTACGAGCAGTACTTC
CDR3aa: CASSEGGDSAYEQYF

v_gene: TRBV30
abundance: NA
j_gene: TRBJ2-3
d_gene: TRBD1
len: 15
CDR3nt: TGTGCCTGGAGTTCTGCAGGGGGCGGCACAGATACGCAGTATTTT
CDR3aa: CAWSSAGGGTDTQYF

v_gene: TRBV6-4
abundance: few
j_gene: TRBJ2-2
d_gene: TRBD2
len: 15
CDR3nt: TGTGCCAGCAGTGACTCAGCTAGCGGAGGCGGGGAGCTGTTTTTT
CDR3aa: CASSDSASGGGELFF

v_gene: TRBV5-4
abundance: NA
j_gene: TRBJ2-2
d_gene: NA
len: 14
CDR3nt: TGTGCCAGCAGCTTCGCAGGAAACACCGGGGAGCTGTTTTTT
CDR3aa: CASSFAGNTGELFF

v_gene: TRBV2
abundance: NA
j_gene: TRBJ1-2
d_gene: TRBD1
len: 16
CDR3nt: TGTGCCAGCAGTGGGACAGGGTATGTAGTTGGCTATGGCTACACCTTC
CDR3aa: CASSGTGYVVGYGYTF

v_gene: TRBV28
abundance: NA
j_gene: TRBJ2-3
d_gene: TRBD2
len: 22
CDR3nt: TGTGCCAGCAGTTTCCGGCCCCCTCGACTAGCGGGACGGGCGGAGGGGACAGATACGCAGTATTTT
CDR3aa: CASSFRPPRLAGRAEGTDTQYF

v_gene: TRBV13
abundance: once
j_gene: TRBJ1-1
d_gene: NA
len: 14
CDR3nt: TGTGCCAGCAGCTTGGCAGGGATTTTCACTGAAGCTTTCTTT
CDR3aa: CASSLAGIFTEAFF

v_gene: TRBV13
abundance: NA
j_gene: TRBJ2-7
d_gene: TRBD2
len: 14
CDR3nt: TGTGCCAGCAGCTTAGCGGGAGGGCCCCACGAGCAGTACTTC
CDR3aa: CASSLAGGPHEQYF

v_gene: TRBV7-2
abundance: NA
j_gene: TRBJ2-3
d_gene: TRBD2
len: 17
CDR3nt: TGTGCCAGCAGCTTTAATCCGGGACTAGCGGGAGCAGATACGCAGTATTTT
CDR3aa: CASSFNPGLAGADTQYF

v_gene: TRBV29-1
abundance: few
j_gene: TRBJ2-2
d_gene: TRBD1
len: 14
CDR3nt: TGCAGCGCCCGGACAGGGGAGAACACCGGGGAGCTGTTTTTT
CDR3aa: CSARTGENTGELFF

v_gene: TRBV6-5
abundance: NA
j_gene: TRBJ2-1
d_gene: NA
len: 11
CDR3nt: TGTGCCAGCAGTTACCAGAATGAGCAGTTCTTC
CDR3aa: CASSYQNEQFF

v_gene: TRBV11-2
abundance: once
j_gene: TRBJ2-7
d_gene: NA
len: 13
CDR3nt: TGTGCCAGCAGGAAGGCAGGGGCGGGCGAGCAGTACTTC
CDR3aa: CASRKAGAGEQYF

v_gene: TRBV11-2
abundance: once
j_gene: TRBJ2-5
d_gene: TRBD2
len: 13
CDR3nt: TGTGCCAGCTGCCGGGACTATCAAGAGACCCAGTACTTC
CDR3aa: CASCRDYQETQYF

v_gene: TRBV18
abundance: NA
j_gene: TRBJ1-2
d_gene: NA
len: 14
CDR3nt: TGTGCCAGCTCATCTAGTCTATACAACTATGGCTACACCTTC
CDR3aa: CASSSSLYNYGYTF

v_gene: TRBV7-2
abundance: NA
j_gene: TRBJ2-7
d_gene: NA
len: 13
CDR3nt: TGTGCCAGCAGCTTTTCAGGGTCGGTCGAGCAGTACTTC
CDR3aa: CASSFSGSVEQYF

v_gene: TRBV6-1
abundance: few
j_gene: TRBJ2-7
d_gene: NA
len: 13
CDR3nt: TGTGCCAGCAGTGAACGTATCCCGGGAGAGCAGTACTTC
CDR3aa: CASSERIPGEQYF

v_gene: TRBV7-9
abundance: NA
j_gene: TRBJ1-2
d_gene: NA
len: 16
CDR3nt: TGTTCCAGCAGCTTTGGGGAATCAGGGGCAAGCTATGGCTACACCTTC
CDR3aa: CSSSFGESGASYGYTF

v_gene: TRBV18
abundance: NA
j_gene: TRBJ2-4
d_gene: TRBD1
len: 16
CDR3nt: TGTGCCAGCTCACCATCGGTCGGGACAGGGGGCGAAACCATGCACTTC
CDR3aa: CASSPSVGTGGETMHF

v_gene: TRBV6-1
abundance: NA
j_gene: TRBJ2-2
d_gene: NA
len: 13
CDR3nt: TGTGCCAGCAGTGAAGCAGGGGCTAGGGAGCTGTTTTTT
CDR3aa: CASSEAGARELFF

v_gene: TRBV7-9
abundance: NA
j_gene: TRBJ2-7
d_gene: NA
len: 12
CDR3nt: TGTTCCAGCAGCCGAACAGGCTACGAGCAGTACTTC
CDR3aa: CSSSRTGYEQYF

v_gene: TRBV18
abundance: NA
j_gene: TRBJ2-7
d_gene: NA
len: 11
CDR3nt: TGTGCCAGCTCAGCTAGAGACGAGCAGTACTTC
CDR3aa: CASSARDEQYF